Presented here are 22 T cell receptor beta chains from one specimen sequenced in a study of T cells expressing NK-cell markers (dated by TCRdb to the early 2020s). Receptor amplification or capture employed 5' RACE. Instrument on record: Illumina HiSeq 2000. One entry per CDR3 protein sequence results from the TCRdb reprocessing of the reads, with DNA left out. The table for this sample lists some 280,000 distinct CDR3 sequences. The ten largest clonotypes hold roughly 0.4% of the sample. Source material: blood T cells: a sorted CD56 or NKG2C T cell subset, CD4+ or CD8+ T cells, or bulk PBMC T cells (not recorded which). The receptors come from a young man in good health. Donor details come from another sample of the same person, matched by shared clones.

The chain employs TRBV5-4 and TRBJ1-4; the D call from TCRdb, TRBD1, cannot be confirmed without DNA. CDR3 length equals 15 residues. Germline values: CDR1 SGHNT, CDR2 YYREEE (reference sequence). The CDR3 sequence is CASSLSSGGDEKLFF.

J is TRBJ1-1 and V is TRBV29-1. The CDR3 loop spans 13 amino acids. Germline V gene sequence: CDR1 SQVTM, CDR2 ANQGSEA. Here the CDR3 reads CSVEAYGGTEAFF.

The chain recombines TRBV6-2 or TRBV6-3 with TRBJ2-3; TCRdb outputs TRBD1, but without DNA this stays unchecked. The V gene's germline CDR1 is MNHEY and CDR2 SVGEGT. CDR3 length equals 15 residues. The CDR3 reads CASSPDSSTADTQYF.

The chain links TRBV12-3 or TRBV12-4 to TRBJ1-4; as DNA is missing, the TRBD1 call by TCRdb cannot be tested. This CDR3 is 17 amino acids long. CDR3 in amino acids: CASSAARNRVRNEKLFF.

The V gene is TRBV9, the J gene TRBJ2-1; with no DNA, the TCRdb D assignment of TRBD1 cannot be verified. This CDR3 has 16 residues. Per the germline V gene, CDR1 is SGDLS and CDR2 is YYNGEE. CDR3 sequence reads: CASSLNRDPFRNEQFF.

The rearrangement links TRBV7-9 to TRBJ2-5; TCRdb lists TRBD2, though no DNA is available to test this call. The CDR3 loop spans 16 amino acids. Germline assignment: CDR1 SEHNR and CDR2 FQNEAQ (reference sequence). The CDR3 sequence: CASSYGSGLVGGTQYF.

The CDR3 here is CSPGTTVYNEQFF. The genes are TRBV20-1 and TRBJ2-1; as DNA is missing, the TRBD1 call by TCRdb cannot be tested. The CDR3 is 13 amino acids. Germline V CDR1 and CDR2: DFQATT, SNEGSKA (reference sequence).

The rearrangement joins TRBV6-2 or TRBV6-3 to TRBJ2-7. Germline V gene sequence: CDR1 MNHEY, CDR2 SVGEGT. CDR3 length: 13 amino acids. The CDR3: CASSYSTDYEQYF.

V and J are TRBV2 and TRBJ2-7; TCRdb's D call of TRBD2 is untestable without DNA. The germline gives CDR1 SNHLY, CDR2 FYNNEI. There are 18 residues in the CDR3. The CDR3 protein is CASSRGSGRGFHSYEQYF.

The V gene is TRBV12-3 or TRBV12-4, the J gene TRBJ2-1; TCRdb lists TRBD1, though no DNA is available to test this call. This CDR3 has 15 residues. The chain's CDR3 is CASKRGPPNHNEQFF.

The V call is TRBV24-1, the J call TRBJ2-1; lacking DNA, the TRBD1 call made by TCRdb goes unchecked. This CDR3 region has 15 residues. CDR1 is KGHDR and CDR2 is SFDVKD in the germline V gene. The CDR3 sequence is CATSAWTGGHNEQFF.

This rearrangement joins TRBV20-1 to TRBJ1-5. Germline V CDR1 and CDR2: DFQATT, SNEGSKA (reference sequence). This CDR3 region has 14 residues. The chain's CDR3 is CSASEANSNQPQHF.

The V and J genes are TRBV9 and TRBJ1-3. The CDR3 is 11 amino acids. CDR1 and CDR2 (germline): SGDLS, YYNGEE. CDR3 sequence reads: CASGSGNTIYF.

The gene calls are TRBV10-3 and TRBJ2-2; the TCRdb call, TRBD1, lacks DNA for checking. Germline values: CDR1 ENHRY, CDR2 SYGVKD. The CDR3 totals 15 residues. This CDR3 reads CAISVQGANTGELFF.

The chain links TRBV20-1 to TRBJ1-6; checking the TCRdb D call of TRBD1 is not possible without DNA. CDR1 DFQATT and CDR2 SNEGSKA come from the germline V gene (reference sequence). The CDR3 is 14 residues long. The CDR3 loop reads CSAREGQGIHPLHF.

This chain joins TRBV20-1 and TRBJ1-1; TCRdb reports TRBD1, a call that lacks DNA to check it against. Germline V gives CDR1 DFQATT, CDR2 SNEGSKA (reference sequence). CDR3 length equals 14 residues. This chain's CDR3 is CSARKDSLNTEAFF.

The chain employs TRBV19 and TRBJ1-4; the TCRdb D gene call, TRBD1, has no DNA to confirm it. Germline V gene sequence: CDR1 LNHDA, CDR2 SQIVND (reference sequence). There are 16 residues in the CDR3. The CDR3 loop is CASSIGGTVNNEKLFF.

This chain links TRBV27 with TRBJ1-5; TCRdb's D gene call, TRBD1, goes unchecked for lack of DNA. CDR3 length: 15 amino acids. Germline CDR1 is MNHEY and CDR2 is SMNVEV (reference sequence). CDR3 amino acids: CASSLYAGPGQPQHF.

The J gene is TRBJ1-2, the V gene TRBV4-1; TCRdb's D call of TRBD1 is untestable without DNA. Germline V gene lookup returns CDR1 MGHRA and CDR2 YSYEKL. CDR3 length equals 16 residues. The CDR3 is CASSHPGQGTNYGYTF.

The rearrangement links TRBV7-2 to TRBJ2-3; TCRdb gives TRBD2 as the D gene, but with no DNA this cannot be confirmed. The CDR3 totals 13 residues. Per germline, CDR1 SGHTA and CDR2 FQGNSA. The CDR3 reads CASSSWTSGTQYF.

The chain has TRBV24-1 and TRBJ2-5; the D call from TCRdb, TRBD2, cannot be confirmed without DNA. The CDR3 length is 13 residues. Germline assignment: CDR1 KGHDR and CDR2 SFDVKD. This CDR3 reads CATSARLKETQYF.

The J gene is TRBJ1-5, the V gene TRBV5-6. This CDR3 region has 15 residues. CDR1 is SGHDT, CDR2 YYEEEE, per germline. CDR3 sequence: CASSVGSLEGQPQHF.